This entry features one T cell receptor beta chain sequence. Its target is unknown. PCR amplification relied on 60 Vbeta primers (plus 13 Jbeta primers). Clones were sequenced by immunoSEQ multiplex PCR, and TCRdb holds only the in-frame ones, with some missing. The top ten clones hold 2.5% to 3% of a sample with 110,000 to 150,000 clones, around four fifths of them seen once. This record comes from a study of cytomegalovirus exposure and HLA in healthy donors. Broader study findings: HLA alleles were associated with 18,000 or so TCR beta sequences in a later analysis at 0.05 false discovery rate. With further analysis later on, most CMV-associated TCR beta chains appeared HLA-restricted. Cytomegalovirus association was assigned to approximately 180 TCR beta chains. In an earlier analysis, in some 500 donors, most V segments appeared productive either ~87% or ~30% of the time.

Germline V CDR1 and CDR2: MNHEY, SVGAGI. The V and J ends lost 0 bases and 0 bases respectively, with 11 bases between them. The length of the CDR3 is 16 residues. The clonotype comes from a female donor in good health and CMV-seronegative. This rearrangement joins TRBV6-5 to TRBJ1-1; D unresolved. Sequenced material: PBMCs. The CDR3 DNA reads as TGTGCCAGCAGTTACTCGAACAGTCTTATGAACACTGAAGCTTTCTTT. Translation gives CASSYSNSLMNTEAFF.